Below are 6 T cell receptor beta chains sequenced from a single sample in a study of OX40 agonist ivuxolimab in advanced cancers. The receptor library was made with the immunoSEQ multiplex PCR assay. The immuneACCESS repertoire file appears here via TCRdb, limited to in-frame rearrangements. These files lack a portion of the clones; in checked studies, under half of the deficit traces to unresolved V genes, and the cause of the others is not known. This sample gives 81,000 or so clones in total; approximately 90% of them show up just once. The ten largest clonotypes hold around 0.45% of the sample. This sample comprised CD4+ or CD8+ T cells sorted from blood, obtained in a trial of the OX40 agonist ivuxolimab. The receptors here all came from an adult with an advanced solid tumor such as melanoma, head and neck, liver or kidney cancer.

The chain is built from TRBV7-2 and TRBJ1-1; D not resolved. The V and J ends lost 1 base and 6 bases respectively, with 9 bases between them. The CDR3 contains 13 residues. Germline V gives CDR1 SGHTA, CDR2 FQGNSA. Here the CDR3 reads CASSLGARPEAFF. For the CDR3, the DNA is TGTGCCAGCAGCTTAGGGGCGAGGCCTGAAGCTTTCTTT.

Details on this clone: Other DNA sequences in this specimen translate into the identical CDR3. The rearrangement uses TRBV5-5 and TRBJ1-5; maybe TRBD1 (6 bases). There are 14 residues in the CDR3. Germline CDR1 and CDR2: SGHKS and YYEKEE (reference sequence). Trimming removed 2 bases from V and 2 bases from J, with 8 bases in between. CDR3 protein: CASSFRQGNQPQHF. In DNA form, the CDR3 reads TGTGCCAGCAGCTTCCGACAGGGCAATCAGCCCCAGCATTTT.

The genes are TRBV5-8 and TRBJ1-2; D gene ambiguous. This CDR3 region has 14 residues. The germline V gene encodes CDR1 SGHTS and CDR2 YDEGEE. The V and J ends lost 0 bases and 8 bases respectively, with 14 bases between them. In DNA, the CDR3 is TGTGCCAGCAGCTTGGAACCTACTCTGGGAGGCTACACCTTC. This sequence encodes CASSLEPTLGGYTF.

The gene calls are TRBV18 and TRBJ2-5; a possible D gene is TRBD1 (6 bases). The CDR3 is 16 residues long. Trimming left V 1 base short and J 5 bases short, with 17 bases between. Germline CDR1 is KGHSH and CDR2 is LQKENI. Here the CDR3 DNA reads TGTGCCAGCTCACCACTTGGGACCGGGACAAAGGAGACCCAGTACTTC. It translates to CASSPLGTGTKETQYF.

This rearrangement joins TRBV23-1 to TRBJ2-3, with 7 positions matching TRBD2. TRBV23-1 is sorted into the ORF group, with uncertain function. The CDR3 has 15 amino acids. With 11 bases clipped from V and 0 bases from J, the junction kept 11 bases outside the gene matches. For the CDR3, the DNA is TGCGCCGGACGAAAGGGGAGGGGAAGCACAGATACGCAGTATTTT. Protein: CAGRKGRGSTDTQYF.

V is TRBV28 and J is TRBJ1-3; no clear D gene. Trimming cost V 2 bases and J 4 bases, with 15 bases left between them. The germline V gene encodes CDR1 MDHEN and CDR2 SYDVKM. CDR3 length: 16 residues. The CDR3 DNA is TGTGCCAGCAGTTTAGAGCCCCGCAGCGGGGGAAACACCATATATTTT. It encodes CASSLEPRSGGNTIYF. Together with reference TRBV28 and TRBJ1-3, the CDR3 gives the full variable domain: DVKVTQSSRYLVKRTGEKVFLECVQDMDHENMFWYRQDPGLGLRLIYFSYDVKMKEKGDIPEGYSVSREKKERFSLILESASTNQTSMYLCASSLEPRSGGNTIYFGEGSWLTVV.